These 6 T cell receptor beta chains were all obtained from the same sample, sequenced in a study of blood T cell repertoires in COVID-19. Produced via immunoSEQ multiplex PCR; TCRdb's table is partial and in-frame only. The table includes some 120,000 clones, around 85% detected once. Sequenced: peripheral blood. These receptors all come from a human donor in a cohort sampled during active COVID-19.

This sequence joins TRBV4-3 and TRBJ1-6; TRBD1 might be the D (5 bases). V was clipped by 3 bases and J by 5 bases, with 14 bases between them. CDR1 is LGHNA and CDR2 is YSLEER in the germline V gene. The CDR3 runs 16 residues. The CDR3 nucleotides are TGCGCCAGCAGCCAGGGGCCCGACACGAATAATTCACCCCTCCACTTT. Translation: CASSQGPDTNNSPLHF.

The chain couples TRBV10-3 to TRBJ2-1, with D possibly TRBD1 on 6 matching bases. Germline V gene sequence: CDR1 ENHRY, CDR2 SYGVKD. The V and J ends lost 5 bases and 7 bases respectively, with 12 bases between them. CDR3 length: 13 amino acids. CDR3 sequence (DNA): TGTGCCATCAGTTTTGGTAGGGGGAATGAGCAGTTCTTC. It yields the protein CAISFGRGNEQFF.

In this sample, this clone turned up a few times. The chain links TRBV4-3 to TRBJ1-2; tentatively, D is TRBD1 (6 bases). V was pared by 0 bases and J by 5 bases, with 16 bases between. The CDR3 loop spans 16 amino acids. CDR1 is LGHNA and CDR2 is YSLEER in the germline V gene. The CDR3 here is CASSQDPGGQIYGYTF. CDR3 sequence (DNA): TGCGCCAGCAGCCAAGATCCTGGGGGACAAATATATGGCTACACCTTC.

This chain joins TRBV7-2 and TRBJ2-5, with D perhaps TRBD1 (5 bases). The CDR3 is 14 residues long. V was shortened by 1 base and J by 4 bases, with 10 bases between the two germline ends. Germline CDR1 SGHTA, CDR2 FQGNSA. CDR3 nucleotide sequence: TGTGCCAGCAGCTTAGTTGGGGCCCGAGAGACCCAGTACTTC. Protein: CASSLVGARETQYF. Full variable domain (missing parts from reference TRBV7-2 and TRBJ2-5): GAGVSQSPSNKVTEKGKDVELRCDPISGHTALYWYRQSLGQGLEFLIYFQGNSAPDKSGLPSDRFSAERTGGSVSTLTIQRTQQEDSAVYLCASSLVGARETQYFGPGTRLLVL.

The V and J genes are TRBV2 and TRBJ1-4; 8 positions agree with TRBD1. J lost 5 bases, V lost 5 bases, and 7 bases had no gene match. Germline CDR1 and CDR2: SNHLY and FYNNEI. CDR3 length: 15 amino acids. The CDR3 sequence is CASSLDRGSNEKLFF. CDR3 DNA: TGTGCCAGCAGTTTAGACAGGGGCTCCAATGAAAAACTGTTTTTT.

This clone was recorded a few times. This chain links TRBV9 with TRBJ1-1, with D hard to call. CDR1 SGDLS and CDR2 YYNGEE come from the germline V gene. The CDR3 has 16 residues. V gave up 0 bases and J gave up 4 bases, with 16 bases separating them. As DNA, the CDR3 is TGTGCCAGCAGCGTAGTGAACGTAGAGGATACCACTGAAGCTTTCTTT. This gives the protein CASSVVNVEDTTEAFF. Together with reference TRBV9 and TRBJ1-1, the CDR3 gives the full variable domain: DSGVTQTPKHLITATGQRVTLRCSPRSGDLSVYWYQQSLDQGLQFLIQYYNGEERAKGNILERFSAQQFPDLHSELNLSSLELGDSALYFCASSVVNVEDTTEAFFGQGTRLTVV.